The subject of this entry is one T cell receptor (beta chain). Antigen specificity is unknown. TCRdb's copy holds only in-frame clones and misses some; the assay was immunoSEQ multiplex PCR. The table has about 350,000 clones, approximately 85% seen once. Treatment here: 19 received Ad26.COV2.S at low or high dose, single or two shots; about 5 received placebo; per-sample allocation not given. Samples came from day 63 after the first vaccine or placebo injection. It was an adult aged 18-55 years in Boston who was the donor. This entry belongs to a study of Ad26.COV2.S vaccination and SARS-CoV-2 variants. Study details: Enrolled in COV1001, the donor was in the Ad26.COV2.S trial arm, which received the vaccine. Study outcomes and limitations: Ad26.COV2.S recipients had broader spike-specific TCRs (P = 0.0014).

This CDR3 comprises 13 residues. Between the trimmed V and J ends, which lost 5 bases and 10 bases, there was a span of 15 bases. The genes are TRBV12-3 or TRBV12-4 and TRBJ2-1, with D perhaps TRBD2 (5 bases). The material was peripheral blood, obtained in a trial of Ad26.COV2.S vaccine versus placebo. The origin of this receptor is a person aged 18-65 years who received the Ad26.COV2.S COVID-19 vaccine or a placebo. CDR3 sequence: CASSPLQRFEQFF. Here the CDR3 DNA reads TGTGCCAGCAGTCCCCTCCAGCGGTTCGAGCAGTTCTTC.